These 6 T cell receptor beta chains came from one sample sequenced in a study of T cell changes during pregnancy in multiple sclerosis. Here immunoSEQ multiplex PCR was the method, and the copy in TCRdb shows in-frame clones only, minus some. The table lists 48,000 or so clones, 85% to 95% of them singletons. Sequences were derived from CD4+ T cells from peripheral blood mononuclear cells, sampled in the second trimester of pregnancy. The receptors here all came from a female donor in good health, enrolled as a control in a pregnancy study.

The chain has TRBV5-1 and TRBJ2-1; 10 bases are a match to TRBD2. The CDR3 extends over 15 amino acids. The trim removed 3 bases at V and 5 bases at J, leaving 5 bases unmatched. The V gene's germline CDR1 is SGHRS and CDR2 YFSETQ. CDR3 residues: CASSSQRGGDNEQFF. Here the CDR3 DNA reads TGCGCCAGCAGCTCCCAGCGGGGGGGGGACAATGAGCAGTTCTTC.

The rearrangement joins TRBV25-1 to TRBJ1-4; D is unresolved. Germline CDR1 reads MGHDK; CDR2 reads SYGVNS. The length of the CDR3 is 13 residues. V lost 1 base and J lost 4, with 4 bases in between. CDR3 amino acids: CASSESHNEKLFF. The CDR3, as DNA: TGTGCCAGCAGTGAATCCCATAATGAAAAACTGTTTTTT.

The chain links TRBV5-5 to TRBJ1-2, with D unclear. The V end lost 6 bases, the J end lost 3 bases, and 15 bases lay between the germline ends. CDR1 is SGHKS and CDR2 is YYEKEE in the germline V gene (reference sequence). The CDR3 totals 14 residues. The CDR3 is CASNSAVTDYGYTF. Here the CDR3 DNA reads TGTGCCAGCAACTCAGCGGTTACGGACTATGGCTACACCTTC. The entire variable domain, with the rest obtained from reference TRBV5-5 and TRBJ1-2, is as follows: DAGVTQSPTHLIKTRGQQVTLRCSPISGHKSVSWYQQVLGQGPQFIFQYYEKEERGRGNFPDRFSARQFPNYSSELNVNALLLGDSALYLCASNSAVTDYGYTFGSGTRLTVV.

For the CDR3, the DNA is TGTGCCAGCAGGGCCAGGGGGCGCGAAAATGAGCAGTTCTTC. This codes for CASRARGRENEQFF. J is TRBJ2-1 and V is TRBV5-6; 8 bases fit TRBD1. After removal of 5 bases from V and 7 bases from J, the junction contained 8 bases not matched to a gene. CDR1 SGHDT and CDR2 YYEEEE come from the germline V gene. The CDR3 contains 14 residues.

This chain connects TRBV2 to TRBJ1-4; 9 bases agree with TRBD1. Germline values: CDR1 SNHLY, CDR2 FYNNEI. Trimming cost V 6 bases and J 8 bases; bases outside gene matches: 7. The CDR3 consists of 14 residues. CDR3 amino acids: CASSQGQGYEKLFF. The CDR3 bases are TGTGCCAGCAGCCAGGGACAGGGATACGAAAAACTGTTTTTT.

This chain links TRBV7-2 with TRBJ2-3; TRBD2 agrees at 10 bases. In germline, CDR1 is SGHTA, CDR2 FQGNSA. The CDR3 length is 16 residues. Losses at the gene ends were 5 bases for V and 4 bases for J; bases not matched to a gene: 9. The CDR3: CASSKSSGSGADTQYF. CDR3 nucleotide sequence: TGTGCCAGCAGCAAATCTAGCGGGAGCGGGGCAGATACGCAGTATTTT.